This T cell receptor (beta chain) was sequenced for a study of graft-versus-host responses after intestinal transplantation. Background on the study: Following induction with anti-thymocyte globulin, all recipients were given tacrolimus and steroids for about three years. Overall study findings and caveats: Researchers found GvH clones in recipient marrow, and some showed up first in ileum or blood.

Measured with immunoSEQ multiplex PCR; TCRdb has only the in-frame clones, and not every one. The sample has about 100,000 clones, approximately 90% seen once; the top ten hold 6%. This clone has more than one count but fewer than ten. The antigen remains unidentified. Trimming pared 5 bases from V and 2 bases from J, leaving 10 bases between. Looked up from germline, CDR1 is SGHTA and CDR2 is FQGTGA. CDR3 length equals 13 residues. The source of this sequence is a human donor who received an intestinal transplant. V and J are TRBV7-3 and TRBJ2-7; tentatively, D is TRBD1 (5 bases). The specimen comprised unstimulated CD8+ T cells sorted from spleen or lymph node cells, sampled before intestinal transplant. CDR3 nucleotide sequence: TGTGCCAGCAGCCAACAGGACCCCTACGAGCAGTACTTC. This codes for CASSQQDPYEQYF.